Listed below are T cell receptor beta chains from one sample, sequenced in a study of blood T cell repertoires in COVID-19. Clones were read by immunoSEQ multiplex PCR, and TCRdb kept only the in-frame ones, dropping some. Counted here are 200,000 to 250,000 clones, 87% occurring once; the ten biggest clones make up about 6%. The sample was PBMCs or T cells enriched from blood (not recorded which). These receptors all come from a woman aged 25-40 years with acute COVID-19. CDR3s include the opening cysteine and the closing phenylalanine or tryptophan. The D gene is left open where the match is weak. Clone size appears in some rows only: once, few, many, or a class for an expanded clone.

D gene | J gene | V gene | clone size | CDR3 length | CDR3 protein | CDR3 DNA
NA | TRBJ2-5 | TRBV19 | NA | 16 | CASSIKVGAIQETQYF | TGTGCCAGTAGTATAAAAGTGGGGGCAATACAAGAGACCCAGTACTTC
TRBD2 | TRBJ2-4 | TRBV5-6 | few | 15 | CASSLVAGDKNIQYF | TGTGCCAGCAGCTTGGTTGCGGGGGACAAAAACATTCAGTACTTC
TRBD1 | TRBJ1-1 | TRBV5-8 | NA | 14 | CASNPGQVNTEAFF | TGTGCCAGCAACCCAGGACAGGTGAACACTGAAGCTTTCTTT
TRBD1 | TRBJ1-3 | TRBV5-1 | NA | 17 | CASSLRQGDRSGNTIYF | TGCGCCAGCAGCTTGAGACAGGGCGATCGCTCTGGAAACACCATATATTTT
NA | TRBJ2-1 | TRBV18 | NA | 12 | CASSRTDNEQFF | TGTGCCAGCTCGCGGACAGATAATGAGCAGTTCTTC
NA | TRBJ1-5 | TRBV5-5 | few | 15 | CASSLQGPSNQPQHF | TGTGCCAGCAGCTTGCAGGGGCCTAGCAATCAGCCCCAGCATTTT
TRBD2 | TRBJ2-1 | TRBV20-1 | NA | 16 | CSASSSGGYWYNEQFF | TGCAGTGCTAGTTCTAGCGGGGGATACTGGTACAATGAGCAGTTCTTC
TRBD1 | TRBJ1-2 | TRBV28 | once | 15 | CASSLGTGGVYGYTF | TGTGCCAGCAGTCTCGGGACAGGGGGCGTCTATGGCTACACCTTC
NA | TRBJ1-1 | TRBV27 | NA | 14 | CASRLRGANTEAFF | TGTGCCAGCAGGCTTCGAGGAGCGAACACTGAAGCTTTCTTT
NA | TRBJ2-2 | TRBV5-4 | NA | 16 | CASSLPGTGNTGELFF | TGTGCCAGCAGCCTGCCTGGCACAGGGAACACCGGGGAGCTGTTTTTT
TRBD1 | TRBJ1-2 | TRBV3-1/TRBV3-2 | once | 15 | CASSQGGGGNYGYTF | TGTGCCAGCAGCCAAGGAGGGGGCGGGAACTATGGCTACACCTTC
TRBD2 | TRBJ2-1 | TRBV5-4 | NA | 15 | CASSLGTSGPTRQFF | TGTGCCAGCAGCTTGGGGACTAGCGGGCCGACGAGGCAGTTCTTC
TRBD1 | TRBJ1-2 | TRBV30 | NA | 13 | CAWSQGEWHGYTF | TGTGCCTGGAGTCAGGGGGAATGGCATGGCTACACCTTC
TRBD1 | TRBJ1-6 | TRBV19 | NA | 15 | CATRTGALRSSPLHF | TGTGCCACCCGGACAGGCGCCCTAAGGAGTTCACCCCTCCACTTT
TRBD1 | TRBJ2-7 | TRBV10-3 | NA | 12 | CATLPQGGEQYF | TGTGCCACCTTACCACAGGGGGGCGAGCAGTACTTC
TRBD2 | TRBJ2-3 | TRBV7-8 | NA | 16 | CASSLRAGGPTDTQYF | TGTGCCAGCAGCTTGAGGGCGGGAGGGCCCACAGATACGCAGTATTTT
NA | TRBJ1-1 | TRBV27 | NA | 14 | CASSFFGENTEAFF | TGTGCCAGCAGTTTCTTCGGGGAGAACACTGAAGCTTTCTTT
TRBD2 | TRBJ2-5 | TRBV5-8 | NA | 14 | CASSLVSGGETQYF | TGTGCCAGCAGCTTAGTTTCGGGAGGGGAGACCCAGTACTTC
NA | TRBJ2-5 | TRBV27 | NA | 14 | CASSSSPIQETQYF | TGTGCCAGCAGTTCGAGTCCCATCCAAGAGACCCAGTACTTC
TRBD1 | TRBJ2-5 | TRBV5-4 | NA | 14 | CASSLPGTGETQYF | TGTGCCAGCAGCTTGCCGGGGACAGGAGAGACCCAGTACTTC
TRBD1 | TRBJ2-3 | TRBV5-1 | NA | 15 | CASVRQGLGTDTQYF | TGCGCCAGCGTCCGACAGGGGTTAGGGACAGATACGCAGTATTTT
TRBD2 | TRBJ2-7 | TRBV4-2 | NA | 15 | CASSPTSGSSYEQYF | TGTGCCAGCAGCCCCACTAGCGGAAGCTCCTACGAGCAGTACTTC